This T cell receptor (beta chain) is from a study of blood T cells in healthy people across ages. The CDR3 has 12 residues. Trimming stripped 5 bases from V and 6 bases from J, with 10 bases between. A sample-barcoded 5' primer and a J-beta primer mix were used in a second PCR of roughly 6 to 12 cycles. Each CDR3 protein is one row after TCRdb ran MiXCR on the 5' RACE reads. Of 540,000 or so distinct CDR3 sequences listed, 40% to 55% are singletons. Material for sequencing was blood. V is TRBV12-3 or TRBV12-4 and J is TRBJ1-2; D gene ambiguous. The origin of this receptor is an elderly man in good health. CDR3 region: CASSPRTHGYTF. The CDR3 nucleotides read TGTGCCAGCAGTCCGAGGACTCATGGCTACACCTTC.